This TCR beta chain emerged from a study of blood T cell repertoires in COVID-19. Turning to the study itself: The United States, Italy and Spain supplied acute and convalescent COVID-19 samples.

Using immunoSEQ multiplex PCR, the repertoire was profiled, and TCRdb retains in-frame clones only, with some absent. The profile covers approximately 210,000 clones, with 85% to 90% appearing a single time and roughly 14% taken by the ten largest. The CDR3 contains 16 residues. Germline loops: CDR1 SGHTA, CDR2 FQGNSA. With 1 base clipped from V and 5 bases from J, the junction kept 7 bases outside the gene matches. The sample was PBMCs or T cells enriched from blood (not recorded which). The origin of this receptor is a woman aged 45 to 65 with acute COVID-19. The V call is TRBV7-2, the J call TRBJ2-5; 10 nucleotides line up with TRBD1. Here the CDR3 reads CASSLVRDRGQETQYF. Here the CDR3 DNA reads TGTGCCAGCAGCTTAGTCCGGGACAGGGGTCAGGAGACCCAGTACTTC.